This passage covers 18 T cell receptor beta chains from one sample sequenced in a study of blood T cells in healthy people across ages. PCR was performed a second time for about 6 to 12 cycles using a sample-barcoded 5' primer and a J-beta primer mix. TCRdb re-analysed the 5' RACE reads in MiXCR, keeping a single row per CDR3 protein. Among 910,000 or so distinct CDR3 sequences listed, about 51% were seen once. The sample consisted of blood. Receptor source: an older woman in good health.

The genes are TRBV5-1 and TRBJ2-1, with D tentatively TRBD2 (5 bases). This CDR3 region has 13 residues. V dropped 10 bases and J dropped 5 bases, with 16 bases sitting between them. Germline CDR1 is SGHRS and CDR2 is YFSETQ. The CDR3 DNA reads as TGCGCCGGCAAAGAGGGTTCGCACAATGAGCAGTTCTTC. As protein: CAGKEGSHNEQFF.

The V call is TRBV6-5, the J call TRBJ1-6; TRBD1 matches at 9 bases. V shed 2 bases and J 4 bases; nucleotides not matched to a gene: 6. This CDR3 is built from 17 residues. Germline CDR1 MNHEY, CDR2 SVGAGI. In nucleotides, the CDR3 is TGTGCCAGCAGTTACCGCGGGACAGGGAATTATAATTCACCCCTCCACTTT. It encodes CASSYRGTGNYNSPLHF.

This clonotype has more than one count but fewer than ten. The genes are TRBV28 and TRBJ2-5; 7 nucleotides match TRBD2. The germline CDR1 and CDR2 sequences are MDHEN and SYDVKM. The length of the CDR3 is 14 residues. J gave up 5 bases and V 6 bases, and 9 bases lay outside the gene matches. In nucleotides, the CDR3 is TGTGCCAGCAGCCCCGGACTAGTTTGGGAGACCCAGTACTTC. Its translation: CASSPGLVWETQYF.

The CDR3 protein is CSVAGWAGSYNEQFF. In nucleotides, the CDR3 is TGCAGCGTTGCGGGCTGGGCTGGCTCCTACAATGAGCAGTTCTTC. The chain has TRBV29-1 and TRBJ2-1; no clear D gene. Trimming stripped 4 bases from V and 0 bases from J, with 13 bases between. The CDR3 is made up of 15 amino acids. Germline values: CDR1 SQVTM, CDR2 ANQGSEA.

The chain employs TRBV13 and TRBJ2-3; TRBD2 matches 10 bases. The CDR3 loop spans 17 amino acids. J gave up 5 bases and V 4 bases, and 12 bases lay outside the gene matches. The V gene's germline CDR1 is PRHDT and CDR2 FYEKMQ (reference sequence). The CDR3: CASSSGLATQNEDTQYF. The CDR3 region has the DNA TGTGCCAGCAGCTCGGGACTAGCGACCCAAAATGAAGATACGCAGTATTTT.

This clonotype has ten or more counts. V is TRBV20-1 and J is TRBJ1-4; 7 positions agree with TRBD1. This CDR3 is built from 15 residues. V dropped 2 bases and J dropped 8; count of bases not matched to a gene: 11. Germline V lookup: CDR1 DFQATT, CDR2 SNEGSKA (reference sequence). CDR3 DNA: TGCAGTGCTAGAAAACCACAGGGGTCAGGGGAAAAACTGTTTTTT. It encodes CSARKPQGSGEKLFF.

This clonotype was detected a few times. An end of the junction differs from the germline gene, which may be a read error. Written as DNA, the CDR3 is TGCAGTGCCAGAGACGGTTACAATGAGCAGTTCTTC. It specifies CSARDGYNEQFF. The chain joins TRBV20-1 to TRBJ2-1; D not certain. This CDR3 has 12 amino acids. Germline V CDR1 and CDR2: DFQATT, SNEGSKA (reference sequence).

This chain joins TRBV12-3 or TRBV12-4 and TRBJ2-7; TRBD1 matches 7 bases. The CDR3 extends over 14 amino acids. Losses at the gene ends were 5 bases for V and 3 bases for J; bases not matched to a gene: 7. For the CDR3, the DNA is TGTGCCAGCAGTGTCCAACAGGGGATCTACGAGCAGTACTTC. Protein sequence: CASSVQQGIYEQYF.

The CDR3: CASRPRPTNNEQFF. The CDR3 DNA reads TGTGCCAGCAGACCTCGGCCCACAAACAATGAGCAGTTCTTC. The chain carries TRBV6-6 and TRBJ2-1, with D unresolved. The germline V and J ends were trimmed by 6 bases and 5 bases, with 14 bases remaining between them. Germline CDR1 and CDR2: MNHNY and SVGAGI (reference sequence). CDR3 size: 14 residues.

The chain employs TRBV27 and TRBJ2-3; either TRBD1 or TRBD2 may supply D (6 bases each). Germline CDR1 is MNHEY and CDR2 is SMNVEV (reference sequence). V gave up 5 bases and J gave up 4 bases, with 16 bases separating them. The CDR3 spans 15 residues. The CDR3 loop reads CASSNPGGRADTQYF. As DNA, the CDR3 is TGTGCCAGCAGTAACCCTGGGGGGCGTGCAGATACGCAGTATTTT.

This rearrangement joins TRBV20-1 to TRBJ2-1; D remains unclear. The CDR3 runs 14 residues. Germline V gene data show CDR1 as DFQATT and CDR2 as SNEGSKA (reference sequence). Trimming took 6 bases from V and 1 from J, leaving 13 bases between them. CDR3 loop: CSAQGSKSYNEQFF. CDR3 bases: TGCAGTGCCCAAGGGTCCAAATCCTACAATGAGCAGTTCTTC.

This chain joins TRBV27 and TRBJ2-1, with D possibly matching TRBD1 (6 bases). The J call may be wrong; the DNA end is better matched by TRBJ2-7. This CDR3 region has 15 residues. Germline lookup yields CDR1 MNHEY and CDR2 SMNVEV (reference sequence). CDR3 loop: CASSSRGENYNEQYF. In nucleotides, the CDR3 is TGTGCCAGCAGTTCCAGGGGAGAGAACTACAATGAGCAGTACTTC.

V is TRBV7-3 and J is TRBJ2-7, with 10 positions matching TRBD2. Trimming cost V 2 bases and J 0 bases; bases outside gene matches: 10. The length of the CDR3 is 18 residues. Germline CDR1 reads SGHTA; CDR2 reads FQGTGA. This CDR3 reads CASSLGASGRGSSYEQYF. The CDR3 DNA reads as TGTGCCAGCAGCTTAGGGGCTAGCGGGAGAGGTAGCTCCTACGAGCAGTACTTC.

The table lists this clonotype with a few counts. The V and J genes are TRBV6-5 and TRBJ2-7; 9 nucleotides align to TRBD2. The trim removed 7 bases at V and 0 bases at J, leaving 7 bases unmatched. Germline V gene sequence: CDR1 MNHEY, CDR2 SVGAGI. The length of the CDR3 is 15 residues. The CDR3: CASKPGLASSYEQYF. The CDR3 nucleotides are TGTGCCAGCAAACCGGGACTAGCTTCCTCCTACGAGCAGTACTTC.

The chain uses TRBV18 and TRBJ1-4; D gene unclear. This CDR3 comprises 15 residues. In germline, CDR1 is KGHSH, CDR2 LQKENI. The V gene lost 3 bases and the J gene lost 8 bases, with 16 bases spanning the gap. In nucleotides, the CDR3 is TGTGCCAGCTCACCCGCTGGCGGGATTCGGGAAAAACTGTTTTTT. Translated, it gives CASSPAGGIREKLFF. Looking up the rest from reference TRBV18 and TRBJ1-4 gives the full variable domain: NAGVMQNPRHLVRRRGQEARLRCSPMKGHSHVYWYRQLPEEGLKFMVYLQKENIIDESGMPKERFSAEFPKEGPSILRIQQVVRGDSAAYFCASSPAGGIREKLFFGSGTQLSVL.

The J gene is TRBJ1-1, the V gene TRBV20-1; the match to TRBD1 covers 9 bases. The CDR3 spans 12 residues. Trimming at V came to 1 base and at J to 11 bases, leaving 5 bases not matched to a gene. The germline V gene encodes CDR1 DFQATT and CDR2 SNEGSKA (reference sequence). The CDR3 DNA reads as TGCAGTGCTAGAGCCCCCGGGACAGGGGCTTTCTTT. Residues: CSARAPGTGAFF.

V gene TRBV7-9 combines with J gene TRBJ2-4, with TRBD2 matching over 7 bases. Germline-derived CDR1 and CDR2 are SEHNR and FQNEAQ (reference sequence). The CDR3 consists of 14 residues. The V gene end was trimmed by 5 bases and the J gene end by 7 bases; junction bases not matched to a gene: 8. This CDR3 reads CASSPSGAGNIQYF. Here the CDR3 DNA reads TGTGCCAGCAGCCCAAGCGGAGCGGGGAACATTCAGTACTTC. Variable domain in full (rest from reference TRBV7-9 and TRBJ2-4): DTGVSQNPRHKITKRGQNVTFRCDPISEHNRLYWYRQTLGQGPEFLTYFQNEAQLEKSRLLSDRFSAERPKGSFSTLEIQRTEQGDSAMYLCASSPSGAGNIQYFGAGTRLSVL.

The V call is TRBV7-9, the J call TRBJ2-1; D is unresolved. V gave up 4 bases and J gave up 7 bases, with 8 bases separating them. The germline V gene has CDR1 SEHNR and CDR2 FQNEAQ (reference sequence). The CDR3 runs to 12 residues. CDR3 nucleotide sequence: TGTGCCAGCAGCTACACACCAAATGAGCAGTTCTTC. It codes for CASSYTPNEQFF.